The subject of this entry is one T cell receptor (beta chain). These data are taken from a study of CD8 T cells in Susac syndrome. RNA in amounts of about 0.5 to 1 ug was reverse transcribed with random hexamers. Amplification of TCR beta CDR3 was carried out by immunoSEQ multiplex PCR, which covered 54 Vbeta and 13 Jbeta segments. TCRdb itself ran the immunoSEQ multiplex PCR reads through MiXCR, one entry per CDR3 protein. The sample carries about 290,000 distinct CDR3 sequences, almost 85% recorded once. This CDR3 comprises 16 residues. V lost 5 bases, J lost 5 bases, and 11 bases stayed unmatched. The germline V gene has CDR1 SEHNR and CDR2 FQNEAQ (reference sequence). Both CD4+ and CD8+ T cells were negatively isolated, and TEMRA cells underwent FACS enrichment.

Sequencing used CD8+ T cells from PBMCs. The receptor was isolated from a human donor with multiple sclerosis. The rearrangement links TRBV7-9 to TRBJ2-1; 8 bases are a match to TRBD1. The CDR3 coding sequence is TGTGCCAGCAGCGCTGGACAGGGTTTGTGGGACAATGAGCAGTTCTTC. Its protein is CASSAGQGLWDNEQFF.